Presented here are 21 T cell receptor beta chains from one specimen sequenced in a study of shared clonotypes between healthy human individuals. Profiled with immunoSEQ multiplex PCR; TCRdb holds only in-frame clones, not every one. The sample lists roughly 1.5 million clones, 95% to 99% occurring once. Sequences were obtained from naive CD4+ T cells sorted from blood. Documented subset: CD45RA+ positively selected. The receptors come from a young man in good health.

This rearrangement joins TRBV5-1 to TRBJ2-3, with D tentatively TRBD1 (5 bases). This CDR3 spans 16 amino acids. V lost 0 bases, J lost 0 bases, and 11 bases lay in between. Germline values: CDR1 SGHRS, CDR2 YFSETQ. In DNA form, the CDR3 reads TGCGCCAGCAGCTTGGCCGACAGCCCTAGCACAGATACGCAGTATTTT. It translates to CASSLADSPSTDTQYF.

The rearrangement links TRBV28 to TRBJ2-1; D is ambiguous. V shed 3 bases and J shed 3 bases, with 0 bases lying between them. CDR3 length: 11 amino acids. Germline V gene lookup returns CDR1 MDHEN and CDR2 SYDVKM. CDR3 region: CASSFYNEQFF. CDR3 bases: TGTGCCAGCAGTTTCTACAATGAGCAGTTCTTC.

The rearrangement joins TRBV28 to TRBJ2-3; 9 bases match TRBD2. Germline CDR1 is MDHEN and CDR2 is SYDVKM. Germline trimming cut 6 bases from V and 5 bases from J; bases unmatched to any gene: 9. The CDR3 sequence is 15 residues long. CDR3 sequence: CASSLAGAGIDTQYF. The CDR3 DNA sequence: TGTGCCAGCAGCTTAGCGGGAGCGGGTATAGATACGCAGTATTTT.

This clone has more than one count but fewer than ten. This CDR3 is also generated by other DNA sequences in the sample. The rearrangement uses TRBV6-1 and TRBJ2-7; D remains ambiguous. CDR3 size: 11 residues. Germline V CDR1 and CDR2: MNHNS, SASEGT. V lost 2 bases and J 3 bases, leaving 2 bases between the germline ends. The CDR3 DNA sequence: TGTGCCAGCAGTGAACTCTACGAGCAGTACTTC. This encodes CASSELYEQYF.

This chain links TRBV11-1 with TRBJ2-7; tentative D call: TRBD2 (6 bases). The V gene lost 2 bases and the J gene lost 0 bases, with 11 bases spanning the gap. The CDR3 covers 15 residues. Per germline, CDR1 SGHAT and CDR2 FQDESV (reference sequence). CDR3: CASSLRLASSYEQYF. CDR3 nucleotides: TGTGCCAGCAGCTTACGTCTAGCGAGCTCCTACGAGCAGTACTTC.

The V call is TRBV4-3, the J call TRBJ2-5; 9 nucleotides align to TRBD2. CDR3 size: 18 residues. Trimming took 2 bases from V and 5 from J; bases not matched to a gene: 15. The germline CDR1 and CDR2 sequences are LGHNA and YSLEER. The DNA for the CDR3 is TGCGCCAGCAGCCAAAGTTTCCCCGCGGGAGGGCCGGTGGAGACCCAGTACTTC. Protein sequence: CASSQSFPAGGPVETQYF.

On this clone itself: The sample carries other DNA sequences with the same CDR3. The chain has TRBV9 and TRBJ2-5, with D maybe TRBD2 (7 bases). Germline loops: CDR1 SGDLS, CDR2 YYNGEE. Trimming left V 4 bases short and J 4 bases short, with 11 bases between. The CDR3 has 13 residues. CDR3 amino acids: CASSSRGGETQYF. As DNA, the CDR3 is TGTGCCAGCAGCTCAAGGGGGGGAGAGACCCAGTACTTC.

This clone appeared once. The chain combines TRBV18 with TRBJ2-6; D possibly uses TRBD1 or TRBD2 (5 bases each). Trimming took 2 bases from V and 2 from J, leaving 10 bases between them. Germline CDR1 reads KGHSH; CDR2 reads LQKENI. The CDR3 length is 16 residues. The CDR3 sequence: CASSPLGDAGANVLTF. The CDR3 DNA sequence: TGTGCCAGCTCACCATTAGGGGACGCTGGGGCCAACGTCCTGACTTTC.

The chain employs TRBV21-1 and TRBJ2-1; no DNA check was done on the table's D call, TRBD2. TRBV21-1 represents a pseudogene. The CDR3 is 17 amino acids. CDR3 sequence (DNA): TGTGCCTCCCTGAAGGCGGGACTAGCGGGAACCTACAATGAGCAGTTCTTC. Protein sequence: CASLKAGLAGTYNEQFF.

The CDR3 spells CASSRMADTQYF. CDR3 DNA sequence: TGTGCCAGCTCGCGAATGGCAGATACGCAGTATTTT. The V call is TRBV18, the J call TRBJ2-3; D ambiguous. The CDR3 spans 12 residues. Trimming removed 6 bases from V and 4 bases from J, with 8 bases in between. Germline V lookup: CDR1 KGHSH, CDR2 LQKENI. Full variable domain (missing parts from reference TRBV18 and TRBJ2-3): NAGVMQNPRHLVRRRGQEARLRCSPMKGHSHVYWYRQLPEEGLKFMVYLQKENIIDESGMPKERFSAEFPKEGPSILRIQQVVRGDSAAYFCASSRMADTQYFGPGTRLTVL.

The rearrangement links TRBV10-2 to TRBJ1-1; no reliable D call. Deletions cut 4 bases from V and 7 bases from J, with 7 bases between. The germline V gene encodes CDR1 WSHSY and CDR2 SAAADI. The CDR3 sequence is 11 residues long. The CDR3 sequence: CASSGGLEAFF. CDR3 bases: TGCGCCAGCAGTGGAGGGCTTGAAGCTTTCTTT.

The CDR3 is CASSARAYGYTF. The DNA for the CDR3 is TGTGCCAGCAGCGCGCGGGCCTATGGCTACACCTTC. The rearrangement joins TRBV7-9 to TRBJ1-2, with D unclear. CDR1 SEHNR and CDR2 FQNEAQ come from the germline V gene (reference sequence). The CDR3 has 12 residues. V lost 5 bases, J lost 4 bases, and 8 bases lay in between.

V and J are TRBV5-1 and TRBJ2-1; weak D call: TRBD2 (5 bases). V was clipped by 3 bases and J by 9 bases, with 13 bases between them. The CDR3 consists of 13 residues. Germline CDR1 SGHRS, CDR2 YFSETQ. The CDR3 DNA is TGCGCCAGCAGCTCTTCGGGATCTACTGAGCAGTTCTTC. Protein sequence: CASSSSGSTEQFF. Variable domain in full (rest from reference TRBV5-1 and TRBJ2-1): KAGVTQTPRYLIKTRGQQVTLSCSPISGHRSVSWYQQTPGQGLQFLFEYFSETQRNKGNFPGRFSGRQFSNSRSEMNVSTLELGDSALYLCASSSSGSTEQFFGPGTRLTVL.

In DNA, the CDR3 is TGTGCCAGCAGCTTTGCAAGGAAGGAGACCCAGTACTTC. As protein: CASSFARKETQYF. The chain joins TRBV5-4 to TRBJ2-5; D remains ambiguous. Germline V gene data show CDR1 as SGHNT and CDR2 as YYREEE (reference sequence). Trimming took 2 bases from V and 5 from J, leaving 10 bases between them. This CDR3 has 13 residues.

This rearrangement joins TRBV7-2 to TRBJ1-1; D might be TRBD1 (5 bases). V was trimmed by 2 bases and J by 1 base, leaving 8 bases between them. Germline CDR1 reads SGHTA; CDR2 reads FQGNSA. CDR3 length: 14 residues. Here the CDR3 reads CASSLMGGNTEAFF. In DNA, the CDR3 is TGTGCCAGCAGCTTAATGGGGGGGAACACTGAAGCTTTCTTT.

In the case of this clone: This same CDR3 is encoded by further DNA sequences in the sample. CDR3 coding DNA: TGTGCCAGCTCACCAGGGGACGGCAATCAGCCCCAGCATTTT. Its protein product is CASSPGDGNQPQHF. The V and J genes are TRBV18 and TRBJ1-5; a weak D match, TRBD1 (5 bases). This CDR3 is 14 amino acids long. Deletions cut 2 bases from V and 2 bases from J, with 7 bases between. Germline CDR1 reads KGHSH; CDR2 reads LQKENI.

The chain has TRBV2 and TRBJ2-7; D unclear. The CDR3 consists of 13 residues. V was shortened by 2 bases and J by 2 bases, with 7 bases between the two germline ends. Germline lookup yields CDR1 SNHLY and CDR2 FYNNEI. CDR3 in DNA: TGTGCCAGCAGTGAATACGGACCCTACGAGCAGTACTTC. Protein: CASSEYGPYEQYF.

The chain has TRBV14 and TRBJ2-1; 7 bases agree with TRBD2. This CDR3 region has 19 residues. Looked up from germline, CDR1 is SGHDN and CDR2 is FVKESK. V lost 0 bases, J lost 7 bases, and 18 bases stayed unmatched. The CDR3, as DNA: TGTGCCAGCAGCCAAGATACCTGGGATCCAGCGGGAAAGAGAAATGAGCAGTTCTTC. It translates to CASSQDTWDPAGKRNEQFF.

The J gene is TRBJ1-1, the V gene TRBV7-3; D unclear. The CDR3 runs to 14 residues. V was cut by 1 base and J by 1 base, with 7 bases left in between. Germline V lookup: CDR1 SGHTA, CDR2 FQGTGA. DNA for the CDR3: TGTGCCAGCAGCTTAAAAGGCAGGAACACTGAAGCTTTCTTT. Translation: CASSLKGRNTEAFF.

This rearrangement joins TRBV2 to TRBJ2-3; 10 bases are shared with TRBD2. The CDR3 runs to 16 residues. The germline CDR1 and CDR2 sequences are SNHLY and FYNNEI. With 3 bases clipped from V and 6 bases from J, the junction kept 9 bases outside the gene matches. In nucleotides, the CDR3 is TGTGCCAGCAGTGACTCCCTAGCGGGAGATTCGGATACGCAGTATTTT. It is translated as CASSDSLAGDSDTQYF.

The chain joins TRBV30 to TRBJ2-7; TRBD2 matches at 11 bases. After removal of 0 bases from V and 7 bases from J, the junction contained 8 bases not matched to a gene. Germline V gene data show CDR1 as GTSNPN and CDR2 as SVGIG (reference sequence). CDR3 length equals 15 residues. The chain's CDR3 is CAWSVRLAGFDEQYF. The CDR3 nucleotides read TGTGCCTGGAGTGTGCGACTAGCGGGATTTGATGAGCAGTACTTC.